This record concerns one T cell receptor (beta chain) sequence. The sample is drawn from a study of blood T cell repertoires in COVID-19. The CDR3 runs 14 residues. Germline V lookup: CDR1 MNHEY, CDR2 SVGAGI. The germline V and J ends were trimmed by 7 bases and 7 bases, with 17 bases remaining between them. This table comes from immunoSEQ multiplex PCR, and its TCRdb copy is limited to in-frame clones, with some not included. This sample yields about 190,000 clones, of which 78% are seen a single time; approximately 2.9% belongs to the top ten. The receptor comes from a woman of 80 years or more with active or convalescent COVID-19. Sequenced sample: peripheral blood. J is TRBJ1-5 and V is TRBV6-5; the D gene is possibly TRBD1 (6 bases). CDR3 residues: CASKTTQGDQPQHF. In nucleotides, the CDR3 is TGTGCCAGCAAAACAACACAGGGAGACCAGCCCCAGCATTTT.